The present entry profiles one TCR beta chain with its context. Regions amplified from RNA transcripts were the TCR beta CDR3 regions. First-round RT-PCR targeting the TCR CDR3 was performed with the HTBI primer set. Via MiXCR, TCRdb re-called the multiplex PCR reads, giving one row per CDR3 protein. The data contain 550,000 to 850,000 distinct CDR3 sequences, under 20% of them seen just once; the ten biggest clones take up around 17%. These data come from a study of T cells in Graves' hyperthyroidism and ophthalmopathy. V was pared by 7 bases and J by 0 bases, with 12 bases between. The CDR3 extends over 14 amino acids. From germline, CDR1 is ENHRY and CDR2 SYGVKD. Patients between 18 and 65 years old had hyperthyroidism, newly diagnosed and lasting under 2 months.

This receptor was identified in a woman between 50 and 59 years old with Graves' hyperthyroidism that later progressed to Graves' ophthalmopathy. The material sequenced was blood. This chain links TRBV10-3 with TRBJ1-1; D is uncertain. CDR3 in amino acids: CAITLTSMNTEAFF. The CDR3 DNA is TGTGCCATCACCCTGACAAGCATGAACACTGAAGCTTTCTTT.